This TCR beta chain was obtained from a study of technical replicates of blood from a few donors (dated by TCRdb to 2015 to 2018). Library creation used the immunoSEQ multiplex PCR assay. TCRdb stores this immuneACCESS table with in-frame sequences only. Part of the clones is absent; in the studies checked, under half of the shortfall reflects unresolved V genes, and no reason is known for the rest. This sample lists roughly 14,000 clones; 84% were detected once. The ten largest account for under 12% of the sample. Worth noting for this clone: It has no known antigen specificity. Nothing much larger sits one base from this clone, and base qualities are not available.

V is cut back by 0 bases and J by 0 bases, with 7 bases in the junction unmatched. The CDR3, cysteine through phenylalanine, is 18 amino acids long. The CDR3 DNA has 54 bases and is translated from base 1. The CDR1 and CDR2 encoded by the germline V gene are SGDLS and YYNGEE. The V gene is TRBV9 and the J gene is TRBJ1-3; 9 central bases correspond to TRBD1. The receptor's source is a human donor in good health. Sample: PBMCs. The CDR3 sequence is CASSVASTGGYSGNTIYF. The bases are TGTGCCAGCAGCGTAGCGTCGACAGGGGGGTACTCTGGAAACACCATATATTTT.